Listed below are T cell receptor beta chains from one sample, sequenced in a study of PD-L1 blockade in urothelial cancer. The assay was immunoSEQ multiplex PCR, and TCRdb's table has in-frame clones only and misses some. The sample holds around 60,000 clones; under 90% are singletons and the top ten take 2.5% to 4%. The specimen was PBMCs, collected around atezolizumab (anti-PD-L1) treatment. All receptors derive from an older man with urothelial cancer. CDR3s include the opening cysteine and the closing phenylalanine or tryptophan. A D gene is named only where the DNA matches it firmly. Where a row states a size, it is once, few, many or the class of an expanded clone; other rows omit it.

cdr3_nt: TGTGCCAGCAAGCAGGGCGTTAATCAGCCCCAGCATTTT
cdr3_aa: CASKQGVNQPQHF
v_call: TRBV2
d_call: -
j_call: TRBJ1-5
clone_size: -

cdr3_nt: TGCGCCAGCAGCAGTAGGCAGGGGGCCTCCGGAAACACCATATATTTT
cdr3_aa: CASSSRQGASGNTIYF
v_call: TRBV5-1
d_call: TRBD1
j_call: TRBJ1-3
clone_size: -

cdr3_nt: TGTGCCAGCAGCTTGAAGATTGGTAGGGGACTAGCGGGGAATGAGCAGTTCTTC
cdr3_aa: CASSLKIGRGLAGNEQFF
v_call: TRBV7-3
d_call: TRBD2
j_call: TRBJ2-1
clone_size: -

cdr3_nt: TGTGCCAGCAGCTCTAGCGGAGGTGATGAGCAGTTCTTC
cdr3_aa: CASSSSGGDEQFF
v_call: TRBV7-2
d_call: TRBD2
j_call: TRBJ2-1
clone_size: -

cdr3_nt: TGTGCCAGCAGCGTGACTAGCGGGAGATTCCCCTACGAGCAGTACTTC
cdr3_aa: CASSVTSGRFPYEQYF
v_call: TRBV7-9
d_call: TRBD2
j_call: TRBJ2-7
clone_size: -

cdr3_nt: TGTGCCAGTAGTCAATACAGGGGTTCAAATGAAAAACTGTTTTTT
cdr3_aa: CASSQYRGSNEKLFF
v_call: TRBV19
d_call: TRBD1
j_call: TRBJ1-4
clone_size: -

cdr3_nt: TGTGCCAGCAGCGTTGGAAGAGGGCAGGGGGAGACCCAGTACTTC
cdr3_aa: CASSVGRGQGETQYF
v_call: TRBV11-3
d_call: -
j_call: TRBJ2-5
clone_size: -

cdr3_nt: TGTGCCAGCAGCGTAGCGGACAGCGCAGGTGGCTACACCTTC
cdr3_aa: CASSVADSAGGYTF
v_call: TRBV9
d_call: -
j_call: TRBJ1-2
clone_size: -

cdr3_nt: TGTGCCAGCAGCCCTCGAGGTGGGGGACAGGGTGTCTACGAGCAGTACTTC
cdr3_aa: CASSPRGGGQGVYEQYF
v_call: TRBV9
d_call: TRBD1
j_call: TRBJ2-7
clone_size: -

cdr3_nt: TGTGCCAGCACCACGACGGGACTAGCGGCCTACGAGCAGTACTTC
cdr3_aa: CASTTTGLAAYEQYF
v_call: TRBV28
d_call: TRBD2
j_call: TRBJ2-7
clone_size: -

cdr3_nt: TGTGCCAGCAGCTTAGGACTAAATACGCAGTATTTT
cdr3_aa: CASSLGLNTQYF
v_call: TRBV7-2
d_call: -
j_call: TRBJ2-3
clone_size: -

cdr3_nt: TGTGCCAGCAGTTTAGACCTAGCGGGAGGAGGTACCGGGGAGCTGTTTTTT
cdr3_aa: CASSLDLAGGGTGELFF
v_call: TRBV28
d_call: TRBD2
j_call: TRBJ2-2
clone_size: -

cdr3_nt: TGTGCCAGCAGCTGGTATTCTAGCGGCACAGATACGCAGTATTTT
cdr3_aa: CASSWYSSGTDTQYF
v_call: TRBV28
d_call: -
j_call: TRBJ2-3
clone_size: -

cdr3_nt: TGCAGCGTCAATTCGGGAAACACTGAAGCTTTCTTT
cdr3_aa: CSVNSGNTEAFF
v_call: TRBV29-1
d_call: -
j_call: TRBJ1-1
clone_size: few

cdr3_nt: TGCAGCGTTGTTCCCATCAGTAATTCAGGGTTTGATGAGCAGTTCTTC
cdr3_aa: CSVVPISNSGFDEQFF
v_call: TRBV29-1
d_call: -
j_call: TRBJ2-1
clone_size: -

cdr3_nt: TGTGCCAGCAGCCTTAAGGTAGCAGGGGGAGACACCATATATTTT
cdr3_aa: CASSLKVAGGDTIYF
v_call: TRBV2
d_call: TRBD1
j_call: TRBJ1-3
clone_size: -

cdr3_nt: TGTGCCAGCCATGCCGGGACACTCTCTCCCCGCATGAACACTGAAGCTTTCTTT
cdr3_aa: CASHAGTLSPRMNTEAFF
v_call: TRBV5-6
d_call: -
j_call: TRBJ1-1
clone_size: -

cdr3_nt: TGCGCCAGCGGATCGACAGGGGTGACTGAAGCTTTCTTT
cdr3_aa: CASGSTGVTEAFF
v_call: TRBV5-1
d_call: TRBD1
j_call: TRBJ1-1
clone_size: few

cdr3_nt: TGTGCCAGCAGACCCTTCCTAGCGGGCACCTCCTACGAGCAGTACTTC
cdr3_aa: CASRPFLAGTSYEQYF
v_call: TRBV5-4
d_call: TRBD2
j_call: TRBJ2-7
clone_size: -

cdr3_nt: TGTGCCAGCACTCGACAGGGGCAAGAGACCCAGTACTTC
cdr3_aa: CASTRQGQETQYF
v_call: TRBV5-4
d_call: TRBD1
j_call: TRBJ2-5
clone_size: -

cdr3_nt: TGTGCCAGCAGGGTGGGACTATCTTCGTTCTTC
cdr3_aa: CASRVGLSSFF
v_call: TRBV6-1
d_call: TRBD2
j_call: TRBJ2-1
clone_size: -

cdr3_nt: TGCGCCAGCAGCTTGGAGGGACAGGGAAAAGCTTTCTTT
cdr3_aa: CASSLEGQGKAFF
v_call: TRBV5-1
d_call: TRBD1
j_call: TRBJ1-1
clone_size: -

cdr3_nt: TGTGCCAGTAGTATACGCCAACAGGGTAGCAATCAGCCCCAGCATTTT
cdr3_aa: CASSIRQQGSNQPQHF
v_call: TRBV19
d_call: -
j_call: TRBJ1-5
clone_size: -

cdr3_nt: TGTGCCAGCAGGGGGACAGGGGGATTGAGAACTGGAAACACCATATATTTT
cdr3_aa: CASRGTGGLRTGNTIYF
v_call: TRBV27
d_call: TRBD1
j_call: TRBJ1-3
clone_size: -

cdr3_nt: TGTGCCAGCAGCTTAGAAGGGGCCGGGGAGCTGTTTTTT
cdr3_aa: CASSLEGAGELFF
v_call: TRBV7-9
d_call: -
j_call: TRBJ2-2
clone_size: -

cdr3_nt: TGTGCCAGCACTCCGGGGGACACTGAAGCTTTCTTT
cdr3_aa: CASTPGDTEAFF
v_call: TRBV6-6
d_call: -
j_call: TRBJ1-1
clone_size: -

cdr3_nt: TGTGCCAGCAGTTTAAGGGTACAGGGGTCACTCCGGAGGGACGAGCAGTACTTC
cdr3_aa: CASSLRVQGSLRRDEQYF
v_call: TRBV27
d_call: -
j_call: TRBJ2-7
clone_size: -

cdr3_nt: TGTGCCAGCAGTGAAGGGCGGCCCCAAGAGACCCAGTACTTC
cdr3_aa: CASSEGRPQETQYF
v_call: TRBV6-1
d_call: -
j_call: TRBJ2-5
clone_size: -

cdr3_nt: TGTGCCAGCAGCTTCGGGGTGACAGGGTGGAACACCGGGGAGCTGTTTTTT
cdr3_aa: CASSFGVTGWNTGELFF
v_call: TRBV5-5
d_call: TRBD1
j_call: TRBJ2-2
clone_size: -

cdr3_nt: TGTGCCAGTAGTATCCCTGGACAGGGTGGTGGTCAGCCCCAGCATTTT
cdr3_aa: CASSIPGQGGGQPQHF
v_call: TRBV19
d_call: TRBD1
j_call: TRBJ1-5
clone_size: -

cdr3_nt: TGCGCCAGCAGTATGACAGGGGGCTCCTACAATGAGCAGTTCTTC
cdr3_aa: CASSMTGGSYNEQFF
v_call: TRBV10-2
d_call: TRBD1
j_call: TRBJ2-1
clone_size: -

cdr3_nt: TGCGCCAGCAGCCAAACCGGACTAGCGGGATCCGGAAAGCAGTTCTTC
cdr3_aa: CASSQTGLAGSGKQFF
v_call: TRBV4-1
d_call: TRBD2
j_call: TRBJ2-1
clone_size: few

cdr3_nt: TGTGCCAGCAGCTTGGGTCAGCCGGGGGAAAAACTGTTTTTT
cdr3_aa: CASSLGQPGEKLFF
v_call: TRBV5-6
d_call: -
j_call: TRBJ1-4
clone_size: -

cdr3_nt: TGCGCCAGCTGGTGGGACAGATCTGGCTACACCTTC
cdr3_aa: CASWWDRSGYTF
v_call: TRBV10-2
d_call: TRBD1
j_call: TRBJ1-2
clone_size: -

cdr3_nt: TGTGCCAGCACCGTTTCAGGGGCACACACTGAAGCTTTCTTT
cdr3_aa: CASTVSGAHTEAFF
v_call: TRBV6-1
d_call: -
j_call: TRBJ1-1
clone_size: few

cdr3_nt: TGTGCCTCTCCGGGGTCTAACTATGGCTACACCTTC
cdr3_aa: CASPGSNYGYTF
v_call: TRBV30
d_call: -
j_call: TRBJ1-2
clone_size: -

cdr3_nt: TGTGCCAGCAGTACCTCCGGGGTACTACACCAGTTCTTC
cdr3_aa: CASSTSGVLHQFF
v_call: TRBV6-1
d_call: -
j_call: TRBJ2-1
clone_size: once

cdr3_nt: TGTGCCAGCTCCGCCCCTGCGGGCGGGGGCACAGATACGCAGTATTTT
cdr3_aa: CASSAPAGGGTDTQYF
v_call: TRBV18
d_call: -
j_call: TRBJ2-3
clone_size: -

cdr3_nt: TGTGCCAGCAGCTTGATGTGGGCTCAAGAGACCCAGTACTTC
cdr3_aa: CASSLMWAQETQYF
v_call: TRBV5-4
d_call: -
j_call: TRBJ2-5
clone_size: -

cdr3_nt: TGTGCCAGCAGCGTAACAAGCACAGATACGCAGTATTTT
cdr3_aa: CASSVTSTDTQYF
v_call: TRBV9
d_call: -
j_call: TRBJ2-3
clone_size: -

cdr3_nt: TGTGCCAGCAGTTGGAGGGACGGCTATGGCTACACCTTC
cdr3_aa: CASSWRDGYGYTF
v_call: TRBV27
d_call: -
j_call: TRBJ1-2
clone_size: -

cdr3_nt: TGTGCCAGCAGCTCAGCTACTACCTCCTACAATGAGCAGTTCTTC
cdr3_aa: CASSSATTSYNEQFF
v_call: TRBV11-2
d_call: -
j_call: TRBJ2-1
clone_size: -

cdr3_nt: TGTGCCAGCAGCGTAGGGGGACTAGCGGCCTCCTACGAGCAGTACTTC
cdr3_aa: CASSVGGLAASYEQYF
v_call: TRBV9
d_call: TRBD2
j_call: TRBJ2-7
clone_size: -

cdr3_nt: TGTGCCATCAGTGCAGGGGATGAGCAGTTCTTC
cdr3_aa: CAISAGDEQFF
v_call: TRBV10-3
d_call: -
j_call: TRBJ2-1
clone_size: few

cdr3_nt: TGCGCCAGCAGTACACAGGGTCGGTATGGCTACACCTTC
cdr3_aa: CASSTQGRYGYTF
v_call: TRBV4-1
d_call: -
j_call: TRBJ1-2
clone_size: -

cdr3_nt: TGTGCCAGCAGTGCAGGGCAGGGAATCACCGGGGAGCTGTTTTTT
cdr3_aa: CASSAGQGITGELFF
v_call: TRBV2
d_call: -
j_call: TRBJ2-2
clone_size: -

cdr3_nt: TGTGCCAGCAGCCGACCTCAGAGGCTAATCAATGAGCAGTTCTTC
cdr3_aa: CASSRPQRLINEQFF
v_call: TRBV7-9
d_call: -
j_call: TRBJ2-1
clone_size: -

cdr3_nt: TGCGCCAGCAGCGAGGGACTAGCGGGAGAGACCCAGTACTTC
cdr3_aa: CASSEGLAGETQYF
v_call: TRBV5-1
d_call: TRBD2
j_call: TRBJ2-5
clone_size: few

cdr3_nt: TGTGCCAGCCGTCCCGGGACAGGGAACACTGAAGCTTTCTTT
cdr3_aa: CASRPGTGNTEAFF
v_call: TRBV27
d_call: TRBD1
j_call: TRBJ1-1
clone_size: -

cdr3_nt: TGTGCCAGCAGCCCTAGGCCTCCTCGGAGCACATCCGAGCAGTACTTC
cdr3_aa: CASSPRPPRSTSEQYF
v_call: TRBV7-9
d_call: -
j_call: TRBJ2-7
clone_size: -

cdr3_nt: TGCGCCAGCAGCTCCCAAACTCTAGCGGGGAACTACAATGAGCAGTTCTTC
cdr3_aa: CASSSQTLAGNYNEQFF
v_call: TRBV5-1
d_call: TRBD2
j_call: TRBJ2-1
clone_size: -

cdr3_nt: TGTGCCAGCAGTTATGCGAGCTCCTACAATGAGCAGTTCTTC
cdr3_aa: CASSYASSYNEQFF
v_call: TRBV27
d_call: -
j_call: TRBJ2-1
clone_size: -

cdr3_nt: TGTGCCAGCAGCCGAGTCTTGAACACTGAAGCTTTCTTT
cdr3_aa: CASSRVLNTEAFF
v_call: TRBV6-5
d_call: -
j_call: TRBJ1-1
clone_size: once

cdr3_nt: TGTGCCAGCAGTGAACTAGCACAGAGGAATCAGCCCCAGCATTTT
cdr3_aa: CASSELAQRNQPQHF
v_call: TRBV6-1
d_call: -
j_call: TRBJ1-5
clone_size: -

cdr3_nt: TGCAGCGTTGGGGACAGGGGGCGGTTTTCTACTTACGAGCAGTACTTC
cdr3_aa: CSVGDRGRFSTYEQYF
v_call: TRBV29-1
d_call: TRBD1
j_call: TRBJ2-7
clone_size: once

cdr3_nt: TGTGCCAGCAGCGTCAGGGGGCCAGTGAATGAGCAGTTCTTC
cdr3_aa: CASSVRGPVNEQFF
v_call: TRBV5-8
d_call: TRBD1
j_call: TRBJ2-1
clone_size: -

cdr3_nt: TGTGCCAGCAGTAGGGAGGTCATCTCCTACGAGCAGTACTTC
cdr3_aa: CASSREVISYEQYF
v_call: TRBV6-1
d_call: -
j_call: TRBJ2-7
clone_size: -